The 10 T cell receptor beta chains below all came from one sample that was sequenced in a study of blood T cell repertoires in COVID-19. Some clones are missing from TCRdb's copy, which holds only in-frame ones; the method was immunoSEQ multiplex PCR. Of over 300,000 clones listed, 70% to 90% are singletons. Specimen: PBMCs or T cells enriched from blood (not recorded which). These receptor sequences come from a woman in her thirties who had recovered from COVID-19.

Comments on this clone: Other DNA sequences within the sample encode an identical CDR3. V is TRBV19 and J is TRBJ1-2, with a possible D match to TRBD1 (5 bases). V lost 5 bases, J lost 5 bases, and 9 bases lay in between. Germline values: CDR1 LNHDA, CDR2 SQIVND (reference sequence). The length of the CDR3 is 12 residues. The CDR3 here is CASSRQGYGYTF. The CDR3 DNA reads TGTGCCAGTAGTCGTCAGGGATATGGCTACACCTTC.

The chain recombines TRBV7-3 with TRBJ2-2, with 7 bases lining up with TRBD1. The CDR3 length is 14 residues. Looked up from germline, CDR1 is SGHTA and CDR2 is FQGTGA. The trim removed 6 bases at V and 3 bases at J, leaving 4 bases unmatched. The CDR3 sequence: CASRLGTDTGELFF. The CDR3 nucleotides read TGTGCCAGCAGGTTAGGGACAGACACCGGGGAGCTGTTTTTT.

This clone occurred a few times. Written as DNA, the CDR3 is TGTGCCAGCAGCTCGACAGGTTCCCCTGGAAACACCATATATTTT. Translation: CASSSTGSPGNTIYF. The chain uses TRBV7-3 and TRBJ1-3, with D tentatively TRBD1 (6 bases). The CDR3 runs to 15 residues. CDR1 and CDR2 (germline): SGHTA, FQGTGA. Trimming removed 4 bases from V and 2 bases from J, with 12 bases in between.

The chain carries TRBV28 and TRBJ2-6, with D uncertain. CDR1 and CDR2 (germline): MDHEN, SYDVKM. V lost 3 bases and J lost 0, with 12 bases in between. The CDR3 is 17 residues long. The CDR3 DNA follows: TGTGCCAGCAGTTTTCAGGTGATAAGCTCTGGGGCCAACGTCCTGACTTTC. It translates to CASSFQVISSGANVLTF.

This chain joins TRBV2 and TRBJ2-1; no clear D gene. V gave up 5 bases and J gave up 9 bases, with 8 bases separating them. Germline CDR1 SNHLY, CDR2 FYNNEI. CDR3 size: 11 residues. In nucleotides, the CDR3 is TGTGCCAGCAGTTTACAGACTGAGCAGTTCTTC. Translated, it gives CASSLQTEQFF.

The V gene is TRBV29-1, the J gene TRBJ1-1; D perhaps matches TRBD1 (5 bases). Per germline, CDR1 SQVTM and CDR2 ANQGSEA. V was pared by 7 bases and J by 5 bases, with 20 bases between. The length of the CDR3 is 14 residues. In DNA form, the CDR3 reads TGCAGCGGTAAATCCTCGGGGGGTTCAACTGAAGCTTTCTTT. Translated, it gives CSGKSSGGSTEAFF.

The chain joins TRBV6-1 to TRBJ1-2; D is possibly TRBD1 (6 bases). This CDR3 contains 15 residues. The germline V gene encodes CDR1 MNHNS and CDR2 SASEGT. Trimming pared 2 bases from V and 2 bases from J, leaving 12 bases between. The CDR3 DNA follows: TGTGCCAGCAGTGAATTTTCAGGGGCCAACTATGGCTACACCTTC. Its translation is CASSEFSGANYGYTF.

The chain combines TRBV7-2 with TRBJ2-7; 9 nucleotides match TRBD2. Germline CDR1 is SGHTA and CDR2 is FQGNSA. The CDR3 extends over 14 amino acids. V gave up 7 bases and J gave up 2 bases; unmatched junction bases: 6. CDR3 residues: CASNARGGPYEQYF. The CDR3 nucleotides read TGTGCCAGCAACGCGCGGGGGGGCCCCTACGAGCAGTACTTC.

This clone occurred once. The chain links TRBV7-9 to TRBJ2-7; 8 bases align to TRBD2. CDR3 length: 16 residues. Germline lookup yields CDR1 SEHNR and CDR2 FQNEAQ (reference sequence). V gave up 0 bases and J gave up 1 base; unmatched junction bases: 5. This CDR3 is CASSLALTSGSYEQYF. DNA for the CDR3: TGTGCCAGCAGCTTAGCGCTAACTAGCGGTTCCTACGAGCAGTACTTC.

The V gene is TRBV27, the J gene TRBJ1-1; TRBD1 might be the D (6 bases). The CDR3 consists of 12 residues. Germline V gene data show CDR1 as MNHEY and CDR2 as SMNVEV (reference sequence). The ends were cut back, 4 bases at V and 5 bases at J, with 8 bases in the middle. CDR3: CASSSGDTEAFF. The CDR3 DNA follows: TGTGCCAGCAGTTCAGGGGATACTGAAGCTTTCTTT.